This T cell receptor (beta chain) is from a study of naive and memory T cell subsets. Study conclusions and caveats: Possibly reflecting memory cells re-expressing CD45RA, a few larger clonotypes occurred in naive repertoires, especially CD8.

This clonotype was recorded a few times. What it binds is not known. Two oligonucleotides, mixed equimolar, formed the beta constant-region primer covering TRBC1 and TRBC2. The ligated cDNA underwent four PCR rounds using SP2 and nested alpha and beta constant-region primers. A 12-nucleotide UMI and the SP2 primer were added to the cDNA 3' end by oligonucleotide ligation. One entry per CDR3 protein, called by TCRdb with MiXCR from the UMI-ligation and nested PCR reads. The table lists about 150,000 distinct CDR3 sequences, over 20% of them singletons, with over 0.09% in the top ten. This CDR3 comprises 14 residues. Trimming removed 5 bases at V and 5 bases at J, with 15 bases between.

The rearrangement links TRBV12-3 or TRBV12-4 to TRBJ2-5; tentative D call: TRBD1 (5 bases). The sequencing input was naive CD4+ T cells from blood. This TCR was recovered from a human donor in good health. For the CDR3, the DNA is TGTGCCAGCAGTCGCCGCAGGGTAGAGGAGACCCAGTACTTC. This encodes CASSRRRVEETQYF.